This T cell receptor (beta chain) was observed in a study of blood T cell repertoires in COVID-19. Study information: Sample material is recorded as cDNA or gDNA derived from T cells, B-cell-depleted T cells, or PBMCs.

How the authors handled the data: Amplification of reference gene primers provided the estimated nucleated cell counts. The table came from immunoSEQ multiplex PCR; TCRdb's copy has only in-frame clones and leaves some out. That table gives V, J and clone size, and the DNA gave D and trimming. The data contain about 200,000 clones, roughly 86% of them seen just once; the ten biggest clones take up around 6%. Trimming left V 6 bases short and J 7 bases short, with 15 bases between. The CDR3 has 13 residues. Germline values: CDR1 MNHEY, CDR2 SVGAGI. The sample comprised PBMCs or T cells enriched from blood (not recorded which). The clonotype originates from a man in his forties with acute COVID-19. The gene calls are TRBV6-5 and TRBJ1-1; no firm D call. For the CDR3, the DNA is TGTGCCAGCAGCCGGGAGGGTGGTTTTGAAGCTTTCTTT. Translation gives CASSREGGFEAFF.